The rows below give T cell receptor beta chains drawn from one sample of a study of blood T cell repertoires in COVID-19. The repertoire was sequenced with immunoSEQ multiplex PCR; TCRdb's copy has only in-frame clones and lacks some. The repertoire has approximately 160,000 clones, roughly four fifths of them found once; the top ten carry roughly 9.6%. The material sequenced was peripheral blood. The receptors stem from a man in his 60s with active or convalescent COVID-19. Both conserved end residues are part of each CDR3. Each record gives: V gene, clone size, J gene, D gene, CDR3 length, CDR3 protein, CDR3 DNA. D genes are given only for firm matches. A clone size is listed for some rows: how often the clone was seen (once, few, many), or a class if it is expanded.

TRBV2	.	TRBJ2-1	.	14	CASSEMRSYNEQFF	TGTGCCAGCAGTGAAATGAGAAGCTACAATGAGCAGTTCTTC
TRBV6-2/TRBV6-3	.	TRBJ2-5	.	16	CASSYSDRGAWETQYF	TGTGCCAGCAGTTACTCGGACCGGGGGGCCTGGGAGACCCAGTACTTC
TRBV10-1	.	TRBJ1-1	.	13	CASRPTENTEAFF	TGCGCCAGCAGGCCGACAGAGAACACTGAAGCTTTCTTT
TRBV2	.	TRBJ1-6	TRBD1	16	CASSARQGTNNSPLHF	TGTGCCAGCAGCGCGCGACAGGGCACAAATAATTCACCCCTCCACTTT
TRBV24-1	.	TRBJ1-2	.	11	CATSDRYGYTF	TGTGCCACCAGTGACCGCTATGGCTACACCTTC
TRBV7-6	.	TRBJ2-3	TRBD2	17	CASSLRALAGGADTQYF	TGTGCCAGCAGTCTTAGAGCCCTAGCGGGAGGGGCAGATACGCAGTATTTT
TRBV6-5	.	TRBJ1-1	TRBD1	14	CASRNGVQGLTAFF	TGTGCCAGCAGAAACGGGGTACAGGGGCTCACAGCTTTCTTT
TRBV9	.	TRBJ1-3	.	16	CASSPRGLNSGNTIYF	TGTGCCAGCAGCCCACGAGGGTTAAACTCTGGAAACACCATATATTTT
TRBV9	.	TRBJ1-1	.	14	CASTRDPGDTEAFF	TGTGCCAGCACCCGAGATCCTGGAGACACTGAAGCTTTCTTT
TRBV5-1	.	TRBJ1-1	.	14	CASSQQGLDTEAFF	TGCGCCAGCAGCCAACAGGGTTTAGACACTGAAGCTTTCTTT
TRBV6-4	.	TRBJ1-5	.	15	CASSVQGGSNQPQHF	TGTGCCAGCAGTGTACAGGGTGGTAGCAATCAGCCCCAGCATTTT
TRBV7-3	.	TRBJ2-1	TRBD2	16	CASSFSSGGANNEQFF	TGTGCCAGCAGCTTTTCTAGCGGGGGGGCAAACAATGAGCAGTTCTTC
TRBV10-1	.	TRBJ2-1	.	12	CASSGTLGEQFF	TGCGCCAGCAGCGGGACTCTCGGTGAGCAGTTCTTC
TRBV4-2	.	TRBJ2-7	.	13	CASSQVSAYEQYF	TGTGCCAGCAGCCAAGTTTCAGCCTACGAGCAGTACTTC
TRBV11-2	.	TRBJ2-7	.	15	CASSPIARVNYEQYF	TGTGCCAGCAGCCCGATAGCCAGGGTGAACTACGAGCAGTACTTC
TRBV19	.	TRBJ1-1	.	13	CASSRPTNTEAFF	TGTGCCAGTAGTAGGCCGACTAACACTGAAGCTTTCTTT
TRBV3-1/TRBV3-2	.	TRBJ2-1	.	12	CASSQNNNEQFF	TGTGCCAGCAGCCAAAATAACAATGAGCAGTTCTTC
TRBV11-3	.	TRBJ2-2	.	12	CASRGNTGELFF	TGTGCCAGCCGGGGAAATACCGGGGAGCTGTTTTTT
TRBV18	once	TRBJ2-5	TRBD1	15	CASSPPGTEWETQYF	TGTGCCAGCTCACCACCCGGGACAGAGTGGGAGACCCAGTACTTC
TRBV4-1	.	TRBJ2-7	.	16	CASSQAAGQAFYEQYF	TGCGCCAGCAGCCAGGCGGCTGGACAAGCCTTCTACGAGCAGTACTTC
TRBV3-1/TRBV3-2	.	TRBJ1-5	TRBD1	14	CASSRGQGAQPQHF	TGTGCCAGCAGCCGTGGACAGGGTGCTCAGCCCCAGCATTTT
TRBV5-5	.	TRBJ2-7	.	17	CASSLRGQTLSSYEQYF	TGTGCCAGCAGCTTGAGGGGCCAGACCTTAAGCTCCTACGAGCAGTACTTC
TRBV7-3	.	TRBJ2-3	.	15	CASSPYSSGTDTQYF	TGTGCCAGCAGCCCCTATAGCTCGGGCACAGATACGCAGTATTTT
TRBV28	.	TRBJ1-2	.	13	CASIKGMGYGYTF	TGTGCCAGCATCAAGGGGATGGGCTATGGCTACACCTTC
TRBV19	.	TRBJ2-1	TRBD1	15	CASKGGTSSYNEQFF	TGTGCCAGCAAAGGGGGCACGAGCTCCTACAATGAGCAGTTCTTC
TRBV3-1/TRBV3-2	.	TRBJ1-1	.	14	CASSLGAAGTEAFF	TGTGCCAGCAGCCTTGGAGCCGCGGGAACTGAAGCTTTCTTT
TRBV29-1	.	TRBJ1-2	.	13	CSVVTTGSGGYTF	TGCAGCGTTGTAACTACAGGGAGCGGTGGCTACACCTTC
TRBV10-1	.	TRBJ2-3	.	12	CASSDNRDTQYF	TGCGCCAGCAGTGACAACAGAGATACGCAGTATTTT
TRBV3-1/TRBV3-2	.	TRBJ2-7	TRBD1	15	CASSLGQGGVGEQYF	TGTGCCAGCAGCCTGGGACAGGGGGGAGTCGGCGAGCAGTACTTC
TRBV28	.	TRBJ1-5	TRBD1	16	CASSFLRGQTGQPQHF	TGTGCCAGCAGTTTTCTGAGGGGACAGACTGGTCAGCCCCAGCATTTT
TRBV19	.	TRBJ1-5	TRBD1	16	CASSIMGQGIDQPQHF	TGTGCCAGTAGTATAATGGGACAGGGGATCGATCAGCCCCAGCATTTT
TRBV5-1	.	TRBJ2-7	.	16	CASSPQGQALGNEQYF	TGCGCCAGCAGCCCTCAGGGTCAGGCCCTGGGGAACGAGCAGTACTTC
TRBV25-1	few	TRBJ2-1	.	16	CASSEIGTPTYNEQFF	TGTGCCAGCAGTGAGATCGGGACTCCTACCTACAATGAGCAGTTCTTC
TRBV3-1/TRBV3-2	.	TRBJ2-1	TRBD2	16	CASSPRFGAGGYEQFF	TGTGCCAGCAGCCCCCGTTTCGGCGCGGGGGGGTATGAGCAGTTCTTC
TRBV11-2	.	TRBJ2-1	.	15	CASSLVEGSYNEQFF	TGTGCCAGCAGCTTAGTCGAGGGCTCCTACAATGAGCAGTTCTTC
TRBV12-3/TRBV12-4	.	TRBJ1-3	.	13	CASAGGSLSTIYF	TGTGCCAGCGCGGGCGGGTCCCTGAGTACCATATATTTT
TRBV6-5	once	TRBJ2-1	.	14	CASSYGFLYNEQFF	TGTGCCAGCAGTTACGGCTTCCTTTACAATGAGCAGTTCTTC